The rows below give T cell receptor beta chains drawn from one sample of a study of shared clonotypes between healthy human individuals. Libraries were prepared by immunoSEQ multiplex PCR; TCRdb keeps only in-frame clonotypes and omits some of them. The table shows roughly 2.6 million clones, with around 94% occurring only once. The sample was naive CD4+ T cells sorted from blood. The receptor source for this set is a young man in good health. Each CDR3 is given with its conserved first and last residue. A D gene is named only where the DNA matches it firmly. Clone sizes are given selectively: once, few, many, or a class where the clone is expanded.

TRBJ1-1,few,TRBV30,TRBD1,TGTGCCTGGAGTGTATCCCGGACAGGGGGAGGTTACACTGAAGCTTTCTTT,CAWSVSRTGGGYTEAFF
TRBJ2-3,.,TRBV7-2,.,TGTGCCAGCAGCTCGCAAACAGGAGGGGATACGCAGTATTTT,CASSSQTGGDTQYF
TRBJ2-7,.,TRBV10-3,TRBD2,TGTGCCATCAGTGAGGTAGCGGGAGAGTACGAGCAGTACTTC,CAISEVAGEYEQYF
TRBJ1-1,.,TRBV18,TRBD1,TGTGCCAGCTCGGGGGACAGGGGAACGAACACTGAAGCTTTCTTT,CASSGDRGTNTEAFF
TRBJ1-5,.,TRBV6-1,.,TGTGCCAGCAGTGAGACAGATATCAATCAGCCCCAGCATTTT,CASSETDINQPQHF
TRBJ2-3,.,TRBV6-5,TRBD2,TGTGCCAGCAGTTACCAAACGGGAGGGCCCACAGATACGCAGTATTTT,CASSYQTGGPTDTQYF
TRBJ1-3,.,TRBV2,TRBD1,TGTGCCAGCAGGGACGACAGGGGTTTCGGAGGAAACACCATATATTTT,CASRDDRGFGGNTIYF
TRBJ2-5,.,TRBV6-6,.,TGTGCCAGCAGTTACCCGGGACCCCTGGAGACCCAGTACTTC,CASSYPGPLETQYF
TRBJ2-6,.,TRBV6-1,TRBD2,TGTGCCAGCAGTGGGGCGACTAGCGGGCACTCCTCTGGGGCCAACGTCCTGACTTTC,CASSGATSGHSSGANVLTF
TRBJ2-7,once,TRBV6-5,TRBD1,TGTGCCAGCAGCCCTGGACAGGGGTTTAGGGGGCAGTACTTC,CASSPGQGFRGQYF
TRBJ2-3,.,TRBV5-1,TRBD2,TGCGCCAGCAGATCAGCGGGGTCCACAGATACGCAGTATTTT,CASRSAGSTDTQYF
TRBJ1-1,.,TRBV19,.,TGTGCCAGTAGTAAATGGGACACTGAAGCTTTCTTT,CASSKWDTEAFF
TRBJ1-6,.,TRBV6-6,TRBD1,TGTGCCAGCAGTAGGGACAGCTCCTCACCCCTCCACTTT,CASSRDSSSPLHF
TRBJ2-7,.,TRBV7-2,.,TGTGCCAGCAGCCCGGCCGCCGAGCAGTACTTC,CASSPAAEQYF
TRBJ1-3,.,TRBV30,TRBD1,TGTGCCTGGGGACAGGACTTAACGGGAAACACCATATATTTT,CAWGQDLTGNTIYF
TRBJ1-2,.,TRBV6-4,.,TGTGCCAGCAGCGCCCTCAGGGTCGATGGCTACACCTTC,CASSALRVDGYTF
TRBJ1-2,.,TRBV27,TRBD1,TGTGCCAGCAGTACACAGGGGGCTCGAAGTTATGGCTACACCTTC,CASSTQGARSYGYTF
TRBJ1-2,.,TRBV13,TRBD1,TGTGCCAGCAGCTCCCGACAGGGAGGAGGCTACACCTTC,CASSSRQGGGYTF
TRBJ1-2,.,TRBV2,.,TGTGCCAGCCGGGGACGGCAGAACTATGGCTACACCTTC,CASRGRQNYGYTF
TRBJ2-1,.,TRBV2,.,TGTGCCACCCCACAGGGTGGTTCTTACAATGAGCAGTTCTTC,CATPQGGSYNEQFF
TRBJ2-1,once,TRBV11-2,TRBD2,TGTGCCAGCACCCCTGGAGGTAGCGGGTTCTACAATGAGCAGTTCTTC,CASTPGGSGFYNEQFF
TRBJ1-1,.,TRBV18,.,TGTGCCAGCTCACCATTTGACAGCATGAACACTGAAGCTTTCTTT,CASSPFDSMNTEAFF
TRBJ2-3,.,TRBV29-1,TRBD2,TGCAGCGTAGCGACTAGCGGGAAACCTGGGGATACGCAGTATTTT,CSVATSGKPGDTQYF
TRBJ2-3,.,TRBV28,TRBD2,TGTGCCAGCAGTTTGGCGGCTAGCGGGGGATGGCATAACAGCACAGATACGCAGTATTTT,CASSLAASGGWHNSTDTQYF
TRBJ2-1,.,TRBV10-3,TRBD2,TGTGCCTCCCGTTTCGCGGGAGGGGGTGATGAGCAGTTCTTC,CASRFAGGGDEQFF
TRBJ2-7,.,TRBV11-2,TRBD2,TGTGCCAGCAGCCCCAGAGGACTAGCGGGAGGCTACGAGCAGTACTTC,CASSPRGLAGGYEQYF
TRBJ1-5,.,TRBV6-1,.,TGTGCCAGCTGTTTGATTGAGGGTAGCAATCAGCCCCAGCATTTT,CASCLIEGSNQPQHF
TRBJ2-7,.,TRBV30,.,TGTGCCTGGAGCCAAAAGGGGGGCGAGCAGTACTTC,CAWSQKGGEQYF
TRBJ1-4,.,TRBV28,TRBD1,TGTGCCAGCAGTCACGGGGACAGGGGCGGTACTAATGAAAAACTGTTTTTT,CASSHGDRGGTNEKLFF
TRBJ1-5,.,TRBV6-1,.,TGTGCCAGCAAGGCAGGGCTAGGCAATCAGCCCCAGCATTTT,CASKAGLGNQPQHF
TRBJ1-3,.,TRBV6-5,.,TGTGCCAGCAGTTACTCACCGGGTTCCTCTGGAAACACCATATATTTT,CASSYSPGSSGNTIYF